Many counts were recorded for the clone carrying this TCR beta chain. Its specificity is unknown. Samples came from axillary lymph nodes draining the breast cancer. This record belongs to a study of breast tumors, draining lymph nodes, adjacent tissues. Study observations and caveats: The lymph node origin of tumor T cells was framed as consistent with a hypothesis, not demonstrated. Tumor TCR diversity was below lymph nodes but above nontumor tissue.

TCRdb fed the multiplex PCR reads into MiXCR, producing one record per CDR3 protein. The table lists some 97,000 distinct CDR3 sequences, roughly 20% of them singletons. Input material: axillary lymph node tissue. The sequence was collected from a female donor with breast cancer. Some clones in this sample may be carry-over from other donors' samples.

The CDR3: CASSQEGPYEQYF. The CDR3 DNA is TGCGCCAGCAGCCAAGAGGGTCCATACGAGCAGTACTTC. The J gene is TRBJ2-7, the V gene TRBV4-1, with D hard to call. Germline V gene data show CDR1 as MGHRA and CDR2 as YSYEKL. V dropped 0 bases and J dropped 4 bases, with 7 bases sitting between them. The CDR3 runs 13 residues.